This entry lists 15 T cell receptor beta chains sequenced from one sample in a study of T cells in Graves' hyperthyroidism and ophthalmopathy (dated by TCRdb to the late 2010s). The library relied on multiplex PCR. Reads for this sample came from an Illumina HiSeq 2000. Amplification of TCR beta CDR3 regions was carried out from RNA transcripts. A first-round RT-PCR of the TCR CDR3 used the HTBI primer set with the Qiagen OneStep RT-PCR kit. The raw public data were reprocessed by TCRdb itself: fastp quality trimming at Q25, MiXCR clonotype calling, in-frame beta chains only. Each record represents a unique CDR3 protein, reported with the most common genes and DNA among its rows. The sample table holds 250,000 to 300,000 distinct CDR3 sequences, of which 15% to 20% were seen once. Less than 70% of the sample goes to the ten largest clones. The sample consisted of blood. The receptors originated from a woman in her sixties with Graves' ophthalmopathy.

J is TRBJ1-2 and V is TRBV20-1; D is perhaps TRBD1 (6 bases). V was shortened by 6 bases and J by 7 bases, with 18 bases between the two germline ends. CDR1 and CDR2 (germline): DFQATT, SNEGSKA (reference sequence). The CDR3 covers 13 residues. CDR3 coding DNA: TGCAGTGCCAGGTGGGGGGCACCTGTTGGCTACACCTTC. This sequence encodes CSARWGAPVGYTF.

This clonotype was recorded at least ten times. This chain joins TRBV11-2 and TRBJ2-3, with D possibly matching TRBD2 (6 bases). The CDR3 contains 15 residues. With 2 bases removed from V and 2 bases from J, the gap between germline ends came to 11 bases. The germline gives CDR1 SGHAT, CDR2 FQNNGV. CDR3 in amino acids: CASSLWASVTDTQYF. Written as DNA, the CDR3 is TGTGCCAGCAGCTTATGGGCTAGCGTCACAGATACGCAGTATTTT. Complete variable domain (other parts from reference TRBV11-2 and TRBJ2-3): EAGVAQSPRYKIIEKRQSVAFWCNPISGHATLYWYQQILGQGPKLLIQFQNNGVVDDSQLPKDRFSAERLKGVDSTLKIQPAKLEDSAVYLCASSLWASVTDTQYFGPGTRLTVL.

At least ten counts were recorded for this clonotype. This chain joins TRBV20-1 and TRBJ2-7; 8 bases map to TRBD2. The CDR3 is 13 amino acids. The germline V gene has CDR1 DFQATT and CDR2 SNEGSKA (reference sequence). Trimming cost V 6 bases and J 3 bases; bases outside gene matches: 7. The CDR3 region is CSAASGGDYEQYF. CDR3 sequence (DNA): TGCAGTGCAGCCAGCGGGGGTGACTACGAGCAGTACTTC.

This clonotype was found many times. The J gene is TRBJ1-4, the V gene TRBV5-1; TRBD1 aligns across 8 bases. The CDR3 contains 14 residues. Germline-derived CDR1 and CDR2 are SGHRS and YFSETQ. The ends lost 7 bases at V and 3 bases at J; junction bases unmatched: 5. CDR3 bases: TGCGCCAGCGGGGCAGGGGGCCCTAATGAAAAACTGTTTTTT. Translation gives CASGAGGPNEKLFF.

This chain links TRBV4-1 with TRBJ2-6; D unresolved. V lost 2 bases and J 4 bases, leaving 6 bases between the germline ends. Germline V gene data show CDR1 as MGHRA and CDR2 as YSYEKL. The CDR3 contains 14 residues. CDR3 DNA sequence: TGCGCCAGCAGCCAACCCTGGGGGGCCAACGTCCTGACTTTC. It translates to CASSQPWGANVLTF.

As for this clonotype: Given a much more abundant clone one base away, this may be a read error. The J gene is TRBJ2-7, the V gene TRBV6-5, with D unresolved. The ends were cut back, 3 bases at V and 6 bases at J, with 9 bases in the middle. Germline V gene lookup returns CDR1 MNHEY and CDR2 SVGAGI. The CDR3 runs to 12 residues. This CDR3 is CASSYTFAEQYF. The DNA of the CDR3 is TGTGCCAGCAGTTATACCTTCGCCGAGCAGTACTTC.

In this sample, this clonotype turned up a few times. J is TRBJ2-7 and V is TRBV20-1, with D uncertain. V was shortened by 5 bases and J by 2 bases, with 16 bases between the two germline ends. CDR1 and CDR2 from the germline V gene are DFQATT and SNEGSKA (reference sequence). CDR3 length equals 14 residues. CDR3 loop: CSASPGPVAYEQYF. CDR3 in DNA: TGCAGTGCTTCCCCGGGCCCCGTGGCCTACGAGCAGTACTTC.

The chain uses TRBV5-1 and TRBJ1-1; 9 bases match TRBD1. The CDR3 extends over 16 amino acids. V was clipped by 5 bases and J by 7 bases; unmatched bases: 15. Germline CDR1 reads SGHRS; CDR2 reads YFSETQ. For the CDR3, the DNA is TGCGCCAGCAGTTCACCGGGACAGGGTTATCTCGGTGAAGCTTTCTTT. Translation gives CASSSPGQGYLGEAFF.

This chain links TRBV9 with TRBJ2-5; D gene unclear. V lost 2 bases to trimming and J lost 5 bases, with 13 bases between them. CDR1 is SGDLS, CDR2 YYNGEE, per germline. The CDR3 totals 14 residues. The CDR3 here is CASSVEGHPETQYF. CDR3 nucleotide sequence: TGTGCCAGCAGCGTGGAAGGTCACCCGGAGACCCAGTACTTC. The full variable domain, completed using reference TRBV9 and TRBJ2-5, is DSGVTQTPKHLITATGQRVTLRCSPRSGDLSVYWYQQSLDQGLQFLIQYYNGEERAKGNILERFSAQQFPDLHSELNLSSLELGDSALYFCASSVEGHPETQYFGPGTRLLVL.

The sample holds many counts of this clonotype. This rearrangement joins TRBV16 to TRBJ1-1; D is possibly TRBD1 (5 bases). This CDR3 spans 11 amino acids. Per germline, CDR1 KGHSY and CDR2 FQNENV. The ends were cut back, 4 bases at V and 8 bases at J, with 8 bases in the middle. The CDR3 loop is CASSLRGEAFF. In nucleotides, the CDR3 is TGTGCCAGCAGCCTCCGGGGCGAAGCTTTCTTT.

This clonotype turned up a few times. Here the CDR3 DNA reads TGTGCCAGCAGCTTCCCAGGGGGGCGTAGCACCTTC. The encoded protein is CASSFPGGRSTF. The V call is TRBV11-3, the J call TRBJ1-2; 7 nucleotides match TRBD1. CDR3 length equals 12 residues. The ends lost 3 bases at V and 13 bases at J; junction bases unmatched: 8. Germline V CDR1 and CDR2: SGHNT, YENEEA.

The CDR3 DNA is TGTGCCAGTAGTACTACCCCAGGGTCAGGGGTCTACAATGAGCAGTTCTTC. Amino acids: CASSTTPGSGVYNEQFF. The chain carries TRBV19 and TRBJ2-1, with D possibly TRBD1 on 6 matching bases. The CDR3 has 17 amino acids. Germline V gene sequence: CDR1 LNHDA, CDR2 SQIVND (reference sequence). With 4 bases removed from V and 3 bases from J, the gap between germline ends came to 19 bases.

Turning to this clonotype: Compared with germline, one end of the junction differs, possibly owing to a read error. J is TRBJ2-4 and V is TRBV5-1; D is tentatively TRBD1 or TRBD2 (5 bases each). Germline CDR1 reads SGHRS; CDR2 reads YFSETQ. CDR3 size: 13 residues. This chain's CDR3 is CASRLLRDPIQYF. The CDR3 DNA follows: TGTGCCAGCAGGTTACTCCGGGACCCAATTCAGTACTTC.

This clonotype was seen at least ten times. The gene calls are TRBV28 and TRBJ2-7, with 8 bases identical to TRBD1. With 4 bases clipped from V and 8 bases from J, the junction kept 4 bases outside the gene matches. The CDR3 runs 12 residues. Germline CDR1 reads MDHEN; CDR2 reads SYDVKM. The CDR3 is CASSSTGGKQYF. The CDR3 DNA sequence: TGTGCCAGCAGTTCCACAGGGGGTAAGCAGTACTTC.

This clonotype was seen ten or more times. CDR3: CASHLAGVTETQYF. For the CDR3, the DNA is TGTGCCAGCCACCTGGCCGGGGTGACGGAGACCCAGTACTTC. The gene calls are TRBV7-9 and TRBJ2-5; a weak D match, TRBD2 (5 bases). The V gene's germline CDR1 is SEHNR and CDR2 FQNEAQ (reference sequence). V lost 8 bases and J lost 5, with 18 bases in between. This CDR3 spans 14 amino acids.